Listed below are T cell receptor beta chains from one sample, sequenced in a study of cytomegalovirus exposure and HLA in healthy donors. Measured with immunoSEQ multiplex PCR; TCRdb has only the in-frame clones, and not every one. The sample shows 110,000 to 150,000 clones, 76% of them seen only once. The sequencing sample was made of PBMCs. Receptors were obtained from a man between 18 and 29 years old in good health and CMV-seronegative. Each CDR3 is given with its conserved first and last residue. A D gene is named only where the DNA matches it firmly. Rows may omit the clone size; those that give it use once, few, many or a size class.

d_call clone_size j_call v_call cdr3_aa cdr3_nt
. . TRBJ2-3 TRBV9 CASSVGGRVRGYKPSTDTQYF TGTGCCAGCAGCGTAGGAGGTCGGGTCCGGGGTTATAAACCTAGCACAGATACGCAGTATTTT
. few TRBJ1-6 TRBV30 CAWSETRSSYNSPLHF TGTGCCTGGAGTGAGACTCGTAGCTCCTATAATTCACCCCTCCACTTT
. . TRBJ2-1 TRBV28 CASSGDRTSYNEQFF TGTGCCAGCAGTGGCGACAGGACATCCTACAATGAGCAGTTCTTC
. . TRBJ1-2 TRBV11-3 CASSLSGFGYGYTF TGTGCCAGCAGCTTATCGGGGTTCGGCTATGGCTACACCTTC
TRBD2 . TRBJ2-7 TRBV29-1 CSALTREGLSHEQYF TGCAGCGCCCTCACACGGGAGGGCCTTTCCCACGAGCAGTACTTC
TRBD1 . TRBJ2-7 TRBV10-1 CASSEQDRAYEQYF TGCGCCAGCAGTGAGCAGGACAGGGCCTACGAGCAGTACTTC
. . TRBJ1-5 TRBV6-1 CASSDTTGMGQPQHF TGTGCCAGCAGTGACACCACAGGGATGGGGCAGCCCCAGCATTTT
. . TRBJ1-1 TRBV28 CASSPSTEAFF TGTGCCAGCAGCCCTTCGACTGAAGCTTTCTTT
. . TRBJ1-1 TRBV6-1 CASRWEGYTEAFF TGTGCCAGCCGTTGGGAGGGATACACTGAAGCTTTCTTT
. . TRBJ1-1 TRBV6-1 CASSLTVNTEAFF TGTGCCAGCAGTTTGACTGTGAACACTGAAGCTTTCTTT
TRBD1 few TRBJ2-5 TRBV5-6 CASSLVPGQQETQYF TGTGCCAGCAGCTTGGTCCCGGGACAGCAAGAGACCCAGTACTTC
. . TRBJ2-7 TRBV2 CASSETRWSSREQYF TGTGCCAGCAGTGAAACGCGCTGGTCTAGCAGGGAGCAGTACTTC
TRBD2 once TRBJ2-2 TRBV7-6 CASSQVSGRGTGELFF TGTGCCAGCAGTCAAGTTAGCGGGAGAGGCACCGGGGAGCTGTTTTTT
TRBD2 few TRBJ2-7 TRBV6-5 CASSTSGRALGEQYF TGTGCCAGCAGTACGAGCGGGAGGGCCTTGGGTGAGCAGTACTTC
TRBD1 . TRBJ1-3 TRBV12-5 CASGLVLGTGGSGNTIYF TGTGCTAGTGGTTTGGTACTAGGAACAGGGGGCTCTGGAAACACCATATATTTT
. . TRBJ2-6 TRBV5-1 CASRDSRFTSGANVLTF TGCGCCAGCAGAGACAGCCGCTTCACCTCTGGGGCCAACGTCCTGACTTTC
. . TRBJ2-3 TRBV5-6 CASSRRKGRQTTSDTQYF TGTGCCAGCAGCCGTCGTAAAGGGAGACAAACGACGTCAGATACGCAGTATTTT
TRBD1 . TRBJ2-7 TRBV7-9 CASTRGQGLWEQYF TGTGCCAGCACCCGGGGACAGGGCCTGTGGGAGCAGTACTTC
. . TRBJ2-1 TRBV6-1 CASSGQYNEQFF TGTGCCAGCAGCGGACAGTACAATGAGCAGTTCTTC
. . TRBJ1-5 TRBV10-3 CAISPGVTRNGNQPQHF TGTGCCATCAGCCCGGGGGTAACGAGGAACGGCAATCAGCCCCAGCATTTT
. once TRBJ1-5 TRBV6-6 CASSYSGGAGQPQHF TGTGCCAGCAGTTACTCGGGGGGGGCAGGGCAGCCCCAGCATTTT
TRBD2 . TRBJ2-5 TRBV7-9 CASSLGTRSSETQYF TGTGCCAGCAGCTTAGGGACTAGGTCTTCAGAGACCCAGTACTTC
. . TRBJ1-5 TRBV2 CASSSDRNSNQPQHF TGTGCCAGCAGTTCCGACAGGAATAGCAATCAGCCCCAGCATTTT
. . TRBJ2-5 TRBV7-2 CASSLAPHGEETQYF TGTGCCAGCAGCTTAGCTCCCCACGGAGAAGAGACCCAGTACTTC
. . TRBJ1-4 TRBV25-1 CASSEIGAVGDEKLFF TGTGCCAGCAGTGAAATTGGGGCAGTTGGTGATGAAAAACTGTTTTTT
TRBD2 . TRBJ2-7 TRBV28 CASSLAGVSYEQYF TGTGCCAGCAGTTTAGCGGGAGTCTCCTACGAGCAGTACTTC
. few TRBJ2-7 TRBV10-1 CASSEGQGGPYEQYF TGCGCCAGCAGTGAGGGGCAGGGGGGTCCCTACGAGCAGTACTTC
. . TRBJ1-5 TRBV28 CASSLGLRDQPQHF TGTGCCAGCAGTTTAGGCCTCAGGGATCAGCCCCAGCATTTT
TRBD1 . TRBJ2-1 TRBV5-1 CASSTGQYNEQFF TGCGCCAGCAGTACGGGACAGTACAATGAGCAGTTCTTC
. . TRBJ1-3 TRBV28 CASSRDFSGNTIYF TGTGCCAGCAGCCGGGACTTCTCTGGAAACACCATATATTTT
. . TRBJ1-2 TRBV2 CASSEKLYGYTF TGTGCCAGCAGTGAAAAACTGTATGGCTACACCTTC
. few TRBJ2-6 TRBV30 CAWTEGPRISGANVLTF TGTGCCTGGACAGAAGGTCCCAGGATCTCTGGGGCCAACGTCCTGACTTTC
TRBD2 few TRBJ2-7 TRBV28 CASSFGGGGTYEQYF TGTGCCAGCAGTTTCGGGGGGGGCGGAACCTACGAGCAGTACTTC
. few TRBJ2-1 TRBV6-6 CASSYSGVSYNEQFF TGTGCCAGCAGTTACTCAGGGGTCTCCTACAATGAGCAGTTCTTC
TRBD1 . TRBJ2-5 TRBV28 CASSSGTGAQETQYF TGTGCCAGCAGTTCGGGGACAGGCGCTCAAGAGACCCAGTACTTC
. . TRBJ2-5 TRBV6-6 CASSYLAGRQETQYF TGTGCCAGCAGTTACTTGGCAGGTCGACAAGAGACCCAGTACTTC
. . TRBJ1-1 TRBV19 CASSMGSGLYTEAFF TGTGCCAGTAGTATGGGGTCCGGACTCTACACTGAAGCTTTCTTT
. . TRBJ1-6 TRBV5-1 CASSSGEVTYNSPLHF TGCGCCAGCAGCTCAGGGGAAGTGACCTATAATTCACCCCTCCACTTT
. . TRBJ2-6 TRBV5-1 CASSSGGWGANVLTF TGCGCCAGCAGCTCGGGTGGGTGGGGGGCCAACGTCCTGACTTTC
TRBD1 . TRBJ1-1 TRBV19 CASSIRPGQGPTSTEAFF TGTGCCAGTAGTATCCGACCGGGACAGGGTCCGACGAGCACTGAAGCTTTCTTT
TRBD1 . TRBJ1-1 TRBV29-1 CSVEEPTGSTEAFF TGCAGCGTTGAAGAACCGACAGGGAGTACTGAAGCTTTCTTT
. . TRBJ1-5 TRBV2 CASHRESGQPQHF TGTGCCAGCCACAGGGAGAGTGGCCAGCCCCAGCATTTT
TRBD2 . TRBJ2-3 TRBV7-3 CASSSDRLADGTDTQYF TGTGCCAGCAGCTCCGACCGACTAGCGGACGGCACAGATACGCAGTATTTT
TRBD2 . TRBJ2-7 TRBV9 CASSRDGGGYFSGGAPREQYF TGTGCCAGCAGTAGGGACGGAGGGGGATACTTTAGCGGGGGGGCCCCCCGCGAGCAGTACTTC
TRBD2 . TRBJ2-1 TRBV29-1 CSASGTNPNNEQFF TGCAGCGCTTCCGGGACTAATCCGAACAATGAGCAGTTCTTC
TRBD1 . TRBJ2-5 TRBV7-8 CASSFPDRGLQETQYF TGTGCCAGCAGCTTCCCGGACAGGGGTCTCCAAGAGACCCAGTACTTC
TRBD1 . TRBJ2-3 TRBV10-3 CAISDLGTEYTDTQYF TGTGCCATCAGTGATCTGGGGACAGAGTACACAGATACGCAGTATTTT
TRBD1 . TRBJ1-2 TRBV11-3 CASTTAARDRNYGYTF TGTGCCAGCACCACCGCGGCCCGGGACAGAAACTATGGCTACACCTTC
. . TRBJ2-7 TRBV6-6 CASRPGGLRYEQYF TGTGCCAGCAGGCCGGGGGGCCTGAGGTACGAGCAGTACTTC
TRBD2 few TRBJ2-1 TRBV28 CASSFGGSGGEQFF TGTGCCAGCAGTTTCGGCGGGAGCGGCGGTGAGCAGTTCTTC
TRBD1 . TRBJ2-4 TRBV29-1 CSVARQGAVSIQYF TGCAGCGTTGCCCGACAGGGGGCGGTCAGCATTCAGTACTTC
TRBD1 . TRBJ2-5 TRBV9 CASSIGQGPQETQYF TGTGCCAGCAGCATCGGACAGGGCCCTCAAGAGACCCAGTACTTC
TRBD1 . TRBJ1-5 TRBV27 CASGQGANQPQHF TGTGCCAGCGGACAGGGGGCGAATCAGCCCCAGCATTTT
TRBD1 . TRBJ1-5 TRBV27 CASSSGQAVGPQHF TGTGCCAGCAGTTCCGGACAGGCAGTAGGGCCCCAGCATTTT
. . TRBJ1-5 TRBV6-1 CASSEDRILNQPQHF TGTGCCAGCAGTGAGGACAGAATATTAAATCAGCCCCAGCATTTT